A selection of T cell receptor beta chains follows, all from one sample in a study of blood T cell repertoires in COVID-19. TCRdb keeps only in-frame clones here, not all; method: immunoSEQ multiplex PCR. The sample records 300,000 or so clones, 80% to 90% being singletons. Sequenced sample: peripheral blood. All receptors derive from a woman in her forties or fifties who had recovered from COVID-19. CDR3s include the opening cysteine and the closing phenylalanine or tryptophan. The order of the fields is J gene, D gene, V gene, clone size, CDR3 DNA, CDR3 protein. The D gene is left open where the match is weak. Clone size is shown for a subset of rows, as once, few, many or a class of expanded clone.

j_call: TRBJ2-1
d_call: NA
v_call: TRBV11-2
clone_size: once
cdr3_nt: TGTGCCAGCAGCTTTTTGGGGCTCACTTACAATGAGCAGTTCTTC
cdr3_aa: CASSFLGLTYNEQFF

j_call: TRBJ2-1
d_call: TRBD2
v_call: TRBV7-2
clone_size: NA
cdr3_nt: TGTGCCAGCAGCTCCAGCGGGGCCAGATACAATGAGCAGTTCTTC
cdr3_aa: CASSSSGARYNEQFF

j_call: TRBJ2-2
d_call: TRBD1
v_call: TRBV11-3
clone_size: NA
cdr3_nt: TGTGCCAGCAGCTCCGACAGGGGTGCGAACACCGGGGAGCTGTTTTTT
cdr3_aa: CASSSDRGANTGELFF

j_call: TRBJ2-7
d_call: TRBD1
v_call: TRBV6-2/TRBV6-3
clone_size: NA
cdr3_nt: TGTGCCAGCAGTTATCTCGTGACAGGGGGCGAATACGAGCAGTACTTC
cdr3_aa: CASSYLVTGGEYEQYF

j_call: TRBJ2-1
d_call: TRBD2
v_call: TRBV13
clone_size: NA
cdr3_nt: TGTGCCAGCAGCGGAGGTGGCGGGAGTTTTTATCAGTCCTACAATGAGCAGTTCTTC
cdr3_aa: CASSGGGGSFYQSYNEQFF

j_call: TRBJ2-6
d_call: TRBD2
v_call: TRBV11-2
clone_size: few
cdr3_nt: TGTGCCAGCAGCTTATCTTCGGGGGGGACTGGGGCCAACGTCCTGACTTTC
cdr3_aa: CASSLSSGGTGANVLTF

j_call: TRBJ2-2
d_call: TRBD2
v_call: TRBV7-7
clone_size: NA
cdr3_nt: TGTGCTATCGACGAAATAGTAGCGGGAGCTCGAGAGCTGTTTTTT
cdr3_aa: CAIDEIVAGARELFF

j_call: TRBJ1-2
d_call: NA
v_call: TRBV30
clone_size: NA
cdr3_nt: TGTGCCTGGAGCCTACGCCGGGACTATGGCTACACCTTC
cdr3_aa: CAWSLRRDYGYTF

j_call: TRBJ1-3
d_call: TRBD1
v_call: TRBV30
clone_size: NA
cdr3_nt: TGTGCCTGGAGTGCGACAGGGTTCGGAAACACCATATATTTT
cdr3_aa: CAWSATGFGNTIYF

j_call: TRBJ1-1
d_call: TRBD1
v_call: TRBV11-2
clone_size: NA
cdr3_nt: TGTGCCAGCAGCTTTAGAAGGACAGGGGGCTCTGAAGCTTTCTTT
cdr3_aa: CASSFRRTGGSEAFF

j_call: TRBJ2-3
d_call: TRBD2
v_call: TRBV19
clone_size: once
cdr3_nt: TGTGCCAGTAGTATAGCGGGGGGGCCAGCAAATACGCAGTATTTT
cdr3_aa: CASSIAGGPANTQYF

j_call: TRBJ1-5
d_call: NA
v_call: TRBV28
clone_size: NA
cdr3_nt: TGTGCCAGCAGTTTTGTCGGGACACGTAATCAGCCCCAGCATTTT
cdr3_aa: CASSFVGTRNQPQHF

j_call: TRBJ1-5
d_call: NA
v_call: TRBV7-2
clone_size: NA
cdr3_nt: TGTGCCAGCAGCTTAGGAGTCGATCAGCCCCAGCATTTT
cdr3_aa: CASSLGVDQPQHF

j_call: TRBJ2-1
d_call: TRBD1
v_call: TRBV4-2
clone_size: once
cdr3_nt: TGTGCCAGCAGCCAAGACGACAGGGGAAGAGAAGAGCAGTTCTTC
cdr3_aa: CASSQDDRGREEQFF

j_call: TRBJ1-2
d_call: TRBD1
v_call: TRBV25-1
clone_size: NA
cdr3_nt: TGTGCCAGCAGTGCGACCGGACAGGGAGAAGCGAGTTATGGAAGCTACACCTTC
cdr3_aa: CASSATGQGEASYGSYTF

j_call: TRBJ2-1
d_call: TRBD2
v_call: TRBV5-4
clone_size: NA
cdr3_nt: TGTGCCAGCAGCTTGGTCACTAGCGACGGTGAGCAGTTCTTC
cdr3_aa: CASSLVTSDGEQFF

j_call: TRBJ2-7
d_call: NA
v_call: TRBV2
clone_size: few
cdr3_nt: TGTGCCAGCGGAGGGCAGGTCAGAGACTCCGAGCAGTACTTC
cdr3_aa: CASGGQVRDSEQYF

j_call: TRBJ2-1
d_call: NA
v_call: TRBV19
clone_size: NA
cdr3_nt: TGTGCCAGTAGTATAGGCGGCTACAATGAGCAGTTCTTC
cdr3_aa: CASSIGGYNEQFF

j_call: TRBJ2-1
d_call: TRBD2
v_call: TRBV7-8
clone_size: NA
cdr3_nt: TGTGCCAGCAGCTTATTGCCTAGCGGGGCGAGCTCCTACAATGAGCAGTTCTTC
cdr3_aa: CASSLLPSGASSYNEQFF

j_call: TRBJ1-5
d_call: NA
v_call: TRBV19
clone_size: NA
cdr3_nt: TGTGCCAGTAAGGCCCAATCGACAAATAGCAATCAGCCCCAGCATTTT
cdr3_aa: CASKAQSTNSNQPQHF

j_call: TRBJ2-5
d_call: TRBD2
v_call: TRBV20-1
clone_size: NA
cdr3_nt: TGCAGTGCTAGTGGGATAGCGGGAGCCCGTTACGTAGAGACCCAGTACTTC
cdr3_aa: CSASGIAGARYVETQYF

j_call: TRBJ1-4
d_call: NA
v_call: TRBV21-1
clone_size: NA
cdr3_nt: TGTGCCAGCAGCTGGCGCCGGGACAGGACTAATGAAAAACTGTTTTTT
cdr3_aa: CASSWRRDRTNEKLFF

j_call: TRBJ2-5
d_call: TRBD2
v_call: TRBV6-6
clone_size: NA
cdr3_nt: TGTGCCAGCAGCCCTAGGCGGGGGGGAGGGGAGACCCAGTACTTC
cdr3_aa: CASSPRRGGGETQYF

j_call: TRBJ1-2
d_call: TRBD1
v_call: TRBV5-4
clone_size: NA
cdr3_nt: TGTGCCAGCAGCCCCCACCCGGGACAGGGGCGGGGTGGCTACACCTTC
cdr3_aa: CASSPHPGQGRGGYTF

j_call: TRBJ2-3
d_call: NA
v_call: TRBV7-7
clone_size: NA
cdr3_nt: TGTGCTAGCAGCCGTCACCTGAGAGAGGGTATGCAGTATTTT
cdr3_aa: CASSRHLREGMQYF

j_call: TRBJ2-3
d_call: NA
v_call: TRBV28
clone_size: NA
cdr3_nt: TGTGCCAGCAGTTCTCCGGACTTAACATACACAGATACGCAGTATTTT
cdr3_aa: CASSSPDLTYTDTQYF

j_call: TRBJ2-7
d_call: NA
v_call: TRBV5-4
clone_size: NA
cdr3_nt: TGTGCCAGCAGCACCTATTTTGGGGGGAGTAAGCAGTACTTC
cdr3_aa: CASSTYFGGSKQYF

j_call: TRBJ1-1
d_call: TRBD1
v_call: TRBV6-5
clone_size: once
cdr3_nt: TGTGCCAGCAGTTACACGGGACAGTACACTGAAGCTTTCTTT
cdr3_aa: CASSYTGQYTEAFF

j_call: TRBJ1-3
d_call: NA
v_call: TRBV5-1
clone_size: NA
cdr3_nt: TGCGCCAGCAGCTTGGTCCCCTCAGGGGACTCTGGAAACACCATATATTTT
cdr3_aa: CASSLVPSGDSGNTIYF

j_call: TRBJ1-1
d_call: NA
v_call: TRBV4-1
clone_size: NA
cdr3_nt: TGCGCCAGCAGCCAAAAATCCCTTTTGAACACTGAAGCTTTCTTT
cdr3_aa: CASSQKSLLNTEAFF

j_call: TRBJ2-1
d_call: NA
v_call: TRBV5-6
clone_size: NA
cdr3_nt: TGTGCCAGCAGCTATCGTTCCGTGAGCTCCTACAATGAGCAGTTCTTC
cdr3_aa: CASSYRSVSSYNEQFF

j_call: TRBJ1-1
d_call: TRBD1
v_call: TRBV4-1
clone_size: NA
cdr3_nt: TGCGCCAGCAGCCAAGGGGACAGGGGGCACACTGAAGCTTTCTTT
cdr3_aa: CASSQGDRGHTEAFF

j_call: TRBJ2-2
d_call: NA
v_call: TRBV19
clone_size: NA
cdr3_nt: TGTGCCAGTAATGCGGGGACGTCAACGGCGAACACCGGGGAGCTGTTTTTT
cdr3_aa: CASNAGTSTANTGELFF

j_call: TRBJ1-2
d_call: NA
v_call: TRBV3-1/TRBV3-2
clone_size: NA
cdr3_nt: TGTGCCAGCAGCCAAGCGAGGGGGGGGGTAGGCTACACCTTC
cdr3_aa: CASSQARGGVGYTF

j_call: TRBJ1-1
d_call: TRBD1
v_call: TRBV29-1
clone_size: NA
cdr3_nt: TGCAGCGTTGAAGAACAGGGGAAGCCTAGTAGCGCTTTCTTT
cdr3_aa: CSVEEQGKPSSAFF

j_call: TRBJ2-1
d_call: TRBD1
v_call: TRBV11-3
clone_size: once
cdr3_nt: TGTGCCAGCAGCTTAAGTAGGGGGCGGGATGAGCAGTTCTTC
cdr3_aa: CASSLSRGRDEQFF

j_call: TRBJ1-2
d_call: TRBD1
v_call: TRBV6-5
clone_size: once
cdr3_nt: TGTGCCAGCACTCTAGACAGGGCACCTAACTATGGCTACACCTTC
cdr3_aa: CASTLDRAPNYGYTF

j_call: TRBJ1-4
d_call: NA
v_call: TRBV15
clone_size: NA
cdr3_nt: TGTGCCACCAGCAGAGATCCGGGCAGGGCTAATGAAAAACTGTTTTTT
cdr3_aa: CATSRDPGRANEKLFF

j_call: TRBJ2-4
d_call: NA
v_call: TRBV6-2/TRBV6-3
clone_size: NA
cdr3_nt: TGTGCCAGCAGTTACTCGCTTGGACTAGCCAAAAACATTCAGTACTTC
cdr3_aa: CASSYSLGLAKNIQYF

j_call: TRBJ2-7
d_call: TRBD2
v_call: TRBV5-5
clone_size: NA
cdr3_nt: TGTGCCAGCAGCGGCAGACTAGCGGGGGGCCCCGCCCTCTCCTACGAGCAGTACTTC
cdr3_aa: CASSGRLAGGPALSYEQYF

j_call: TRBJ1-1
d_call: NA
v_call: TRBV5-1
clone_size: NA
cdr3_nt: TGCGCCAGCAGCCCCTCCCTCGGGAGCGGCGACACTGAAGCTTTCTTT
cdr3_aa: CASSPSLGSGDTEAFF

j_call: TRBJ2-7
d_call: TRBD1
v_call: TRBV10-1
clone_size: NA
cdr3_nt: TGCGCCAGCAGTAGAACAGGGGATGAGGGGCAGTACTTC
cdr3_aa: CASSRTGDEGQYF

j_call: TRBJ2-1
d_call: NA
v_call: TRBV30
clone_size: once
cdr3_nt: TGTGCCTGGAGTGTTTCAAGATCGAGCTCCTACAATGAGCAGTTCTTC
cdr3_aa: CAWSVSRSSSYNEQFF

j_call: TRBJ2-3
d_call: NA
v_call: TRBV7-9
clone_size: NA
cdr3_nt: TGTGCCAGCAGCTCGCCTTGGGACATCGGCACAGATACGCAGTATTTT
cdr3_aa: CASSSPWDIGTDTQYF

j_call: TRBJ2-5
d_call: TRBD2
v_call: TRBV24-1
clone_size: once
cdr3_nt: TGTGCCACCAGTGACCCAAGCGGGGGGGTTCAAGAGACCCAGTACTTC
cdr3_aa: CATSDPSGGVQETQYF

j_call: TRBJ1-3
d_call: NA
v_call: TRBV2
clone_size: NA
cdr3_nt: TGTGCCAGCAGTCCGGCGGTCTTGAACTCTGGAAACACCATATATTTT
cdr3_aa: CASSPAVLNSGNTIYF